This is a list of T cell receptor beta chains from one sample in a study of blood T cell repertoires in COVID-19. The method was immunoSEQ multiplex PCR; TCRdb's version includes in-frame clones alone and lacks a portion of them. The sample has roughly 75,000 clones, approximately 84% seen once. The sequenced material came from peripheral blood. All receptors derive from a man aged 50-59 years with COVID-19, enrolled during active disease. Both conserved end residues are part of each CDR3. The D gene is left open where the match is weak. A row's size may be missing; if present it is once, few, many or a size class.

J gene | V gene | D gene | clone size | CDR3 protein | CDR3 DNA
TRBJ2-2 | TRBV5-1 | TRBD1 | few | CASRGGSTNTGELFF | TGCGCCAGCAGAGGGGGCAGTACGAACACCGGGGAGCTGTTTTTT
TRBJ2-1 | TRBV30 | TRBD2 | NA | CAWSAGLAGADNEQFF | TGTGCCTGGAGTGCCGGACTAGCGGGAGCCGACAATGAGCAGTTCTTC
TRBJ2-1 | TRBV4-2 | TRBD2 | NA | CASSPGLAGGLNEQFF | TGTGCCAGCAGCCCTGGACTAGCGGGAGGGCTGAATGAGCAGTTCTTC
TRBJ2-7 | TRBV5-1 | TRBD2 | NA | CASSFKTGTSSYEQYF | TGCGCCAGCAGCTTCAAAACCGGGACTAGTAGCTACGAGCAGTACTTC
TRBJ1-5 | TRBV6-6 | TRBD1 | few | CASSFAGTGDQPQHF | TGTGCCAGCAGTTTCGCCGGGACAGGGGATCAGCCCCAGCATTTT
TRBJ2-6 | TRBV30 | TRBD1 | NA | CAWSVRTGGLSGANVLTF | TGTGCCTGGAGTGTACGGACAGGGGGCCTCTCTGGGGCCAACGTCCTGACTTTC
TRBJ2-7 | TRBV6-1 | TRBD2 | NA | CASSERASGSYEQYF | TGTGCCAGCAGTGAAAGGGCTAGCGGGAGCTACGAGCAGTACTTC
TRBJ2-2 | TRBV6-2/TRBV6-3 | NA | NA | CASSFFGQMNTGELFF | TGTGCCAGCAGTTTTTTCGGACAGATGAACACCGGGGAGCTGTTTTTT
TRBJ1-1 | TRBV28 | NA | NA | CASSPHISDTEAFF | TGTGCCAGCAGTCCCCACATTTCTGACACTGAAGCTTTCTTT
TRBJ2-7 | TRBV6-5 | TRBD1 | NA | CASPPDRGYEQYF | TGTGCCAGCCCCCCGGACAGGGGTTACGAGCAGTACTTC
TRBJ1-4 | TRBV7-6 | TRBD1 | NA | CASSLGAGGHEKLFF | TGTGCCAGCAGCTTAGGGGCAGGGGGGCATGAAAAACTGTTTTTT
TRBJ2-7 | TRBV28 | NA | NA | CASRGWSRGVYEQYF | TGTGCCAGCAGAGGATGGTCAAGGGGTGTCTACGAGCAGTACTTC
TRBJ2-1 | TRBV28 | TRBD2 | NA | CASSGTSGISYNEQFF | TGTGCCAGCTCAGGGACTAGCGGGATATCCTACAATGAGCAGTTCTTC
TRBJ2-7 | TRBV5-1 | TRBD2 | NA | CASSFNTGTSGSDVQYF | TGCGCCAGCAGCTTCAACACCGGGACTAGCGGGAGTGATGTGCAGTACTTC
TRBJ2-3 | TRBV2 | TRBD2 | NA | CASSALAGADTQYF | TGTGCCAGCTCTGCCCTCGCGGGAGCAGATACGCAGTATTTT